The rows below give T cell receptor beta chains drawn from one sample of a study of T cells in Graves' hyperthyroidism and ophthalmopathy. TCRdb used MiXCR to reprocess the multiplex PCR reads, holding one entry per CDR3 protein. The sample consists of some 700,000 distinct CDR3 sequences, 15% to 20% of them appearing once. The sample taken for sequencing was blood. The receptors here all came from a man aged 50 to 60 with Graves' hyperthyroidism. Each CDR3 is given with its conserved first and last residue. D genes are given only for firm matches. Not every row has a clone size; where given, it reads once, few, many or a size class.

D gene: TRBD2; J gene: TRBJ2-2; V gene: TRBV15; clone size: few; CDR3 protein: CATSTGLAKTNTGELFF; CDR3 DNA: TGTGCCACCAGCACGGGACTAGCAAAAACGAACACCGGGGAGCTGTTTTTT
D gene: TRBD2; J gene: TRBJ2-1; V gene: TRBV2; clone size: many; CDR3 protein: CASSRLGGRDVNEQFF; CDR3 DNA: TGTGCCAGCAGCCGACTTGGCGGGAGGGACGTAAATGAGCAGTTCTTC
D gene: NA; J gene: TRBJ2-3; V gene: TRBV7-2; clone size: many; CDR3 protein: CASSPEGIRRNTQYF; CDR3 DNA: TGTGCCAGCAGCCCAGAGGGGATTCGGAGGAATACGCAGTATTTT
D gene: NA; J gene: TRBJ1-2; V gene: TRBV7-9; clone size: NA; CDR3 protein: CASSALFDGYTF; CDR3 DNA: TGTGCCAGCTCGGCCTTATTTGATGGCTACACCTTC
D gene: TRBD2; J gene: TRBJ2-7; V gene: TRBV12-3/TRBV12-4; clone size: NA; CDR3 protein: CASSLRLAGVGGEQYF; CDR3 DNA: TGTGCCAGCAGTTTAAGACTAGCGGGAGTCGGGGGCGAGCAGTACTTC
D gene: NA; J gene: TRBJ2-7; V gene: TRBV19; clone size: NA; CDR3 protein: CASSDPRGVTYEQYF; CDR3 DNA: TGTGCCAGTAGTGACCCTCGGGGTGTGACCTACGAGCAGTACTTC
D gene: NA; J gene: TRBJ2-2; V gene: TRBV28; clone size: few; CDR3 protein: CASSLWGGLWVTGELFF; CDR3 DNA: TGTGCCAGCAGTTTATGGGGGGGCTTGTGGGTCACCGGGGAGCTGTTTTTT
D gene: TRBD1; J gene: TRBJ2-7; V gene: TRBV19; clone size: NA; CDR3 protein: CASSLLGTGGAEQYF; CDR3 DNA: TGTGCCAGTAGTCTCCTCGGGACAGGGGGCGCCGAGCAGTACTTC
D gene: NA; J gene: TRBJ2-2; V gene: TRBV27; clone size: many; CDR3 protein: CASSFEDKYLNTGELFF; CDR3 DNA: TGTGCCAGCAGTTTCGAGGACAAATACTTGAACACCGGGGAGCTGTTTTTT
D gene: NA; J gene: TRBJ1-1; V gene: TRBV2; clone size: many; CDR3 protein: CASSEAQDGRLEAFF; CDR3 DNA: TGTGCCAGCAGTGAAGCGCAGGACGGTAGACTCGAAGCTTTCTTT
D gene: TRBD1; J gene: TRBJ2-7; V gene: TRBV27; clone size: many; CDR3 protein: CASTKNPTGSYEQYF; CDR3 DNA: TGTGCCAGCACCAAGAACCCGACAGGGTCCTACGAGCAGTACTTC
D gene: NA; J gene: TRBJ2-7; V gene: TRBV12-3/TRBV12-4; clone size: NA; CDR3 protein: CASSFELPYEQYF; CDR3 DNA: TGTGCCAGCAGTTTCGAACTTCCCTACGAGCAGTACTTC
D gene: NA; J gene: TRBJ2-7; V gene: TRBV7-2; clone size: NA; CDR3 protein: CASSPDTVEQYF; CDR3 DNA: TGTGCCAGCAGCCCCGACACGGTCGAGCAGTACTTC
D gene: NA; J gene: TRBJ1-1; V gene: TRBV20-1; clone size: NA; CDR3 protein: CSARFLAGTEAFF; CDR3 DNA: TGCAGTGCTAGATTCTTGGCTGGAACTGAAGCTTTCTTT
D gene: NA; J gene: TRBJ1-4; V gene: TRBV29-1; clone size: once; CDR3 protein: CSVGGTMGRGKLFF; CDR3 DNA: TGCAGCGTTGGGGGGACTATGGGGCGTGGAAAACTGTTTTTT
D gene: TRBD2; J gene: TRBJ2-1; V gene: TRBV2; clone size: NA; CDR3 protein: CASYGLAGYNEQFF; CDR3 DNA: TGTGCCAGCTATGGGCTAGCGGGTTACAATGAGCAGTTCTTC
D gene: NA; J gene: TRBJ1-1; V gene: TRBV12-3/TRBV12-4; clone size: many; CDR3 protein: CASSLIGRATEAFF; CDR3 DNA: TGTGCCAGCAGTTTAATCGGGCGGGCCACTGAAGCTTTCTTT
D gene: NA; J gene: TRBJ2-6; V gene: TRBV10-2; clone size: NA; CDR3 protein: CASSETGDGANVLTF; CDR3 DNA: TGCGCCAGCAGTGAGACGGGGGATGGGGCCAACGTCCTGACTTTC
D gene: NA; J gene: TRBJ2-1; V gene: TRBV28; clone size: few; CDR3 protein: CASKGTSGSYNEQFF; CDR3 DNA: TGTGCCAGTAAAGGGACATCGGGATCCTACAATGAGCAGTTCTTC
D gene: NA; J gene: TRBJ2-7; V gene: TRBV5-1; clone size: many; CDR3 protein: CASTLGTVYYEQYF; CDR3 DNA: TGCGCCAGCACCCTCGGGACCGTTTACTACGAGCAGTACTTC
D gene: NA; J gene: TRBJ2-5; V gene: TRBV6-1; clone size: many; CDR3 protein: CASSPGGTTQYF; CDR3 DNA: TGTGCCAGCAGCCCCGGCGGGACGACCCAGTACTTC
D gene: NA; J gene: TRBJ2-1; V gene: TRBV9; clone size: NA; CDR3 protein: CASSPSGEEQFF; CDR3 DNA: TGTGCCAGCAGCCCCTCCGGTGAGGAGCAGTTCTTC
D gene: NA; J gene: TRBJ1-1; V gene: TRBV3-1; clone size: NA; CDR3 protein: CASRSGGTEAFF; CDR3 DNA: TGTGCCAGCAGGTCCGGGGGCACTGAAGCTTTCTTT
D gene: NA; J gene: TRBJ2-1; V gene: TRBV19; clone size: few; CDR3 protein: CASQIGRSSYNEQFF; CDR3 DNA: TGTGCCAGCCAGATCGGGCGCAGCTCCTACAATGAGCAGTTCTTC
D gene: TRBD1; J gene: TRBJ1-1; V gene: TRBV19; clone size: many; CDR3 protein: CASVIDRGTEAFF; CDR3 DNA: TGTGCCAGTGTAATCGACAGGGGCACTGAAGCTTTCTTT
D gene: NA; J gene: TRBJ2-7; V gene: TRBV5-8; clone size: few; CDR3 protein: CASSPPTPYEQYF; CDR3 DNA: TGTGCCAGCAGCCCTCCGACCCCCTACGAGCAGTACTTC
D gene: TRBD2; J gene: TRBJ2-3; V gene: TRBV27; clone size: many; CDR3 protein: CASSTGLAGAKLGADTQYF; CDR3 DNA: TGTGCCAGCAGTACGGGACTAGCGGGAGCCAAATTAGGGGCAGATACGCAGTATTTT
D gene: NA; J gene: TRBJ1-2; V gene: TRBV30; clone size: NA; CDR3 protein: CAWSRSRYGYTF; CDR3 DNA: TGTGCCTGGAGTCGGTCTCGCTATGGCTACACCTTC
D gene: NA; J gene: TRBJ2-1; V gene: TRBV19; clone size: few; CDR3 protein: CASSIGSGQSSYNEQFF; CDR3 DNA: TGTGCCAGTAGTATAGGATCGGGGCAAAGCTCCTACAATGAGCAGTTCTTC
D gene: TRBD1; J gene: TRBJ1-2; V gene: TRBV13; clone size: NA; CDR3 protein: CASSSRDSENYGYTF; CDR3 DNA: TGTGCCAGCAGCTCCCGGGACAGTGAAAACTATGGCTACACCTTC
D gene: TRBD1; J gene: TRBJ1-6; V gene: TRBV20-1; clone size: many; CDR3 protein: CRHVGQGEGSPLHF; CDR3 DNA: TGCAGACACGTCGGCCAGGGGGAGGGTTCACCCCTCCACTTT
D gene: TRBD1; J gene: TRBJ1-5; V gene: TRBV18; clone size: once; CDR3 protein: CASSPSGTGAVSNQPQHF; CDR3 DNA: TGTGCCAGCTCACCCTCCGGGACAGGGGCGGTAAGCAATCAGCCCCAGCATTTT
D gene: TRBD2; J gene: TRBJ2-1; V gene: TRBV28; clone size: many; CDR3 protein: CASSLYLAEAYNEQFF; CDR3 DNA: TGTGCCAGCAGTTTATATCTAGCGGAAGCCTACAATGAGCAGTTCTTC
D gene: NA; J gene: TRBJ2-3; V gene: TRBV5-1; clone size: many; CDR3 protein: CASRGYGTDTQYF; CDR3 DNA: TGCGCCAGCAGAGGTTATGGCACAGATACGCAGTATTTT
D gene: TRBD1; J gene: TRBJ1-5; V gene: TRBV27; clone size: few; CDR3 protein: CASNSGTGGLEPQHF; CDR3 DNA: TGTGCCAGCAATTCCGGGACAGGGGGCTTAGAGCCCCAGCATTTT
D gene: NA; J gene: TRBJ2-5; V gene: TRBV29-1; clone size: few; CDR3 protein: CSVDGRETQYF; CDR3 DNA: TGCAGCGTTGACGGAAGAGAGACCCAGTACTTC
D gene: NA; J gene: TRBJ2-3; V gene: TRBV6-2/TRBV6-3; clone size: few; CDR3 protein: CASTAAVSSTDTQYF; CDR3 DNA: TGTGCCAGTACAGCAGCGGTTAGTAGCACAGATACGCAGTATTTT
D gene: TRBD2; J gene: TRBJ2-7; V gene: TRBV19; clone size: NA; CDR3 protein: CASSIELARTYEQYF; CDR3 DNA: TGTGCCAGTAGTATCGAACTAGCGCGCACCTACGAGCAGTACTTC
D gene: TRBD2; J gene: TRBJ2-7; V gene: TRBV27; clone size: few; CDR3 protein: CASSHTSGRQDEQYF; CDR3 DNA: TGTGCCAGCAGTCATACTAGCGGGAGACAAGACGAGCAGTACTTC
D gene: NA; J gene: TRBJ2-2; V gene: TRBV28; clone size: many; CDR3 protein: CASSPFPGTGELFF; CDR3 DNA: TGTGCCAGCAGCCCATTCCCCGGGACCGGGGAGCTGTTTTTT